One sample yielded the 31 T cell receptor beta chains listed below, sequenced in a study of blood T cell repertoires in COVID-19 (dated by TCRdb to about 2020). Library generation was performed with the immunoSEQ multiplex PCR assay. TCRdb retrieved this table from immuneACCESS and kept in-frame rearrangements only. Not all clones are present; in checked studies, unresolved V genes account for under half, and no reason is known for the remainder. The sample includes about 150,000 clones, with 84% observed a single time. The top ten hold over 8% of the sample. The sample taken for sequencing was peripheral blood. All receptors come from a woman between 45 and 60 years old with acute or convalescent COVID-19.

A single count supports this clone. V and J are TRBV5-1 and TRBJ2-7; 13 bases align to TRBD2. Germline assignment: CDR1 SGHRS and CDR2 YFSETQ. V gave up 4 bases and J gave up 7 bases; unmatched junction bases: 11. The CDR3 covers 16 residues. This chain's CDR3 is CASSPPLAGGPGEQYF. The CDR3 DNA is TGCGCCAGCAGCCCCCCACTAGCGGGGGGGCCGGGTGAGCAGTACTTC.

This clone was detected once. The V and J genes are TRBV30 and TRBJ1-2, with D unresolved. The CDR3 has 15 amino acids. Germline-derived CDR1 and CDR2 are GTSNPN and SVGIG (reference sequence). Trimming cost V 0 bases and J 7 bases, with 18 bases left between them. In DNA, the CDR3 is TGTGCCTGGAGTGTGGGCAGCTCAACCCCCAGTGGCTACACCTTC. Encoded protein: CAWSVGSSTPSGYTF.

This clone has just one count. The J gene is TRBJ2-5, the V gene TRBV14; 9 bases agree with TRBD1. CDR1 SGHDN and CDR2 FVKESK come from the germline V gene. The CDR3 runs to 17 residues. V lost 4 bases to trimming and J lost 3 bases; unmatched junction nucleotides: 12. The CDR3 reads CASSPDRGGFEEETQYF. The CDR3 DNA follows: TGTGCCAGCAGCCCCGACAGGGGGGGATTCGAGGAAGAGACCCAGTACTTC. The variable domain in full, completed from reference TRBV14 and TRBJ2-5, reads EAGVTQFPSHSVIEKGQTVTLRCDPISGHDNLYWYRRVMGKEIKFLLHFVKESKQDESGMPNNRFLAERTGGTYSTLKVQPAELEDSGVYFCASSPDRGGFEEETQYFGPGTRLLVL.

V and J are TRBV19 and TRBJ2-2; D uncertain. Germline loops: CDR1 LNHDA, CDR2 SQIVND (reference sequence). The V end was cut by 0 bases, the J end by 3 bases, with 8 bases between. The CDR3 is 15 residues long. CDR3 DNA sequence: TGTGCCAGTAGTATAGATAACTCCTACACCGGGGAGCTGTTTTTT. This encodes CASSIDNSYTGELFF. Filled out from reference TRBV19 and TRBJ2-2, the complete variable domain reads DGGITQSPKYLFRKEGQNVTLSCEQNLNHDAMYWYRQDPGQGLRLIYYSQIVNDFQKGDIAEGYSVSREKKESFPLTVTSAQKNPTAFYLCASSIDNSYTGELFFGEGSRLTVL.

DNA of the CDR3: TGTGCCAGCAGGGCCAGGGGGCCTTTGAGCAATCAGCCCCAGCATTTT. Translation gives CASRARGPLSNQPQHF. This sequence joins TRBV2 and TRBJ1-5; 8 nucleotides align to TRBD1. V was clipped by 6 bases and J by 1 base; unmatched bases: 8. The germline CDR1 and CDR2 sequences are SNHLY and FYNNEI. The CDR3 totals 16 residues. Full variable domain (missing parts from reference TRBV2 and TRBJ1-5): EPEVTQTPSHQVTQMGQEVILRCVPISNHLYFYWYRQILGQKVEFLVSFYNNEISEKSEIFDDQFSVERPDGSNFTLKIRSTKLEDSAMYFCASRARGPLSNQPQHFGDGTRLSIL.

CDR3 in DNA: TGTGCCAGCAGCTTGAGCTTTTCCTACGAGCAGTACTTC. Translated, it gives CASSLSFSYEQYF. The V call is TRBV5-6, the J call TRBJ2-7; D remains unclear. The length of the CDR3 is 13 residues. Per the germline V gene, CDR1 is SGHDT and CDR2 is YYEEEE. The V and J ends lost 1 base and 1 base respectively, with 6 bases between them.

About this clone itself: The same CDR3 also results from other DNA sequences found in this sample. The J gene is TRBJ2-3, the V gene TRBV3-1 (or the pseudogene TRBV3-2); D may be TRBD2 (5 bases). The ends were cut back, 4 bases at V and 3 bases at J, with 8 bases in the middle. Germline CDR1 LGHDT, CDR2 YNNKEL (reference sequence). This CDR3 is built from 13 residues. DNA of the CDR3: TGTGCCAGCAGCCCCCCGGGGACAGATACGCAGTATTTT. Its protein is CASSPPGTDTQYF.

The chain combines TRBV20-1 with TRBJ1-2; no firm D call. CDR1 is DFQATT, CDR2 SNEGSKA, per germline (reference sequence). The CDR3 length is 13 residues. Trimming took off 3 bases at V and 3 bases at J, with 11 bases between the two ends. The CDR3, as DNA: TGCAGTGCTAGTGGCGATTTGGACTATGGCTACACCTTC. It specifies CSASGDLDYGYTF.

V and J are TRBV29-1 and TRBJ1-2; 7 bases fit TRBD1. This CDR3 spans 12 amino acids. The germline V gene encodes CDR1 SQVTM and CDR2 ANQGSEA. Trimming removed 6 bases from V and 7 bases from J; junction bases left unmatched: 8. The CDR3 here is CSVLGTDGGYTF. The CDR3 DNA is TGCAGCGTGTTAGGGACAGACGGTGGCTACACCTTC.

V is TRBV2 and J is TRBJ1-6; D is unclear. The CDR3 is 16 amino acids. Trimming removed 3 bases from V and 4 bases from J, with 13 bases in between. Germline CDR1 is SNHLY and CDR2 is FYNNEI. The CDR3 DNA reads as TGTGCCAGCAGTGACCAGGCAAGATCATATAATTCACCCCTCCACTTT. This codes for CASSDQARSYNSPLHF. Full variable domain (missing parts from reference TRBV2 and TRBJ1-6): EPEVTQTPSHQVTQMGQEVILRCVPISNHLYFYWYRQILGQKVEFLVSFYNNEISEKSEIFDDQFSVERPDGSNFTLKIRSTKLEDSAMYFCASSDQARSYNSPLHFGNGTRLTVT.

The chain carries TRBV7-8 and TRBJ1-6; weak D call: TRBD1 (6 bases). The length of the CDR3 is 19 residues. V was pared by 0 bases and J by 0 bases, with 15 bases between. Germline values: CDR1 SGHVS, CDR2 FQNEAQ. CDR3 amino acids: CASSLATWDKSSYNSPLHF. The CDR3 DNA sequence: TGTGCCAGCAGCTTAGCGACCTGGGACAAGAGCTCCTATAATTCACCCCTCCACTTT.

This clone was found once. The chain recombines TRBV27 with TRBJ2-7, with TRBD2 matching over 10 bases. Per the germline V gene, CDR1 is MNHEY and CDR2 is SMNVEV (reference sequence). V dropped 10 bases and J dropped 2; count of bases not matched to a gene: 8. The length of the CDR3 is 14 residues. The CDR3 loop is CATTQAGGPYEQYF. DNA for the CDR3: TGTGCCACAACCCAAGCGGGAGGGCCCTACGAGCAGTACTTC.

This chain uses TRBV5-4 with TRBJ1-1, with 8 nucleotides matching TRBD1. Trimming took 0 bases from V and 6 from J; bases not matched to a gene: 4. Germline V CDR1 and CDR2: SGHNT, YYREEE (reference sequence). The CDR3 is 14 amino acids. CDR3 DNA: TGTGCCAGCAGCTTGGACCAGGGGGCGGCTGAAGCTTTCTTT. Amino acids: CASSLDQGAAEAFF.

The chain carries TRBV7-3 and TRBJ2-7, with 10 bases identical to TRBD1. Germline V gene lookup returns CDR1 SGHTA and CDR2 FQGTGA. The CDR3 sequence is 15 residues long. V dropped 4 bases and J dropped 6; count of bases not matched to a gene: 9. The CDR3 loop reads CASSSMPGQGTEQYF. The DNA of the CDR3 is TGTGCCAGCAGCTCGATGCCGGGACAGGGGACCGAGCAGTACTTC.

The rearrangement joins TRBV5-1 to TRBJ2-7, with TRBD2 identical over 7 bases. CDR1 and CDR2 (germline): SGHRS, YFSETQ. This CDR3 has 13 residues. V trimming: 6 bases; J trimming: 3 bases; junction bases outside the gene matches: 6. CDR3 DNA: TGCGCCAGCACGGGGGGAGACAACTACGAGCAGTACTTC. This codes for CASTGGDNYEQYF.

The chain links TRBV12-5 to TRBJ1-2; no clear D. V was clipped by 3 bases and J by 4 bases, with 6 bases between them. The germline V gene encodes CDR1 LGHNT and CDR2 FRNRAP. The CDR3 has 12 residues. CDR3 nucleotide sequence: TGTGCTAGTGGTTTCAGAGGCTATGGCTACACCTTC. It specifies CASGFRGYGYTF.

The chain has TRBV9 and TRBJ1-4; possible D gene TRBD1, 5 bases. The germline V gene has CDR1 SGDLS and CDR2 YYNGEE. This CDR3 comprises 14 residues. V was trimmed by 1 base and J by 8 bases, leaving 12 bases between them. The CDR3 spells CASSVYSGGEKLFF. The DNA of the CDR3 is TGTGCCAGCAGCGTATACAGCGGGGGGGAAAAACTGTTTTTT.

V usage is TRBV6-5 and J usage is TRBJ2-5, with D maybe TRBD1 (6 bases). Germline CDR1 and CDR2: MNHEY and SVGAGI. Trimming stripped 8 bases from V and 0 bases from J, with 10 bases between. The CDR3 spans 13 residues. The CDR3 DNA sequence: TGTGCCAGCTCCGGGACATACCAAGAGACCCAGTACTTC. Amino acids: CASSGTYQETQYF.

This chain uses TRBV19 with TRBJ2-5, with 7 bases matching TRBD2. The CDR3 is 14 amino acids. Germline V gene data show CDR1 as LNHDA and CDR2 as SQIVND (reference sequence). V lost 6 bases to trimming and J lost 4 bases; unmatched junction nucleotides: 8. CDR3 in DNA: TGTGCCAGTAGCCTAAAATGGGGGGGAGAGACCCAGTACTTC. This gives the protein CASSLKWGGETQYF.

The rearrangement links TRBV10-3 to TRBJ1-2; D is undetermined. With 10 bases removed from V and 1 base from J, the gap between germline ends came to 10 bases. The CDR3 covers 12 residues. The germline V gene encodes CDR1 ENHRY and CDR2 SYGVKD. Here the CDR3 reads CASAQNNYGYTF. In DNA, the CDR3 is TGTGCCAGCGCACAGAATAACTATGGCTACACCTTC.

The genes are TRBV10-3 and TRBJ2-7, with D possibly TRBD2 on 5 matching bases. In germline, CDR1 is ENHRY, CDR2 SYGVKD. The CDR3 has 13 residues. Deletions cut 6 bases from V and 1 base from J, with 10 bases between. The CDR3 is CAIRLSGSYEQYF. CDR3 DNA: TGTGCCATCAGGCTCTCGGGGTCCTACGAGCAGTACTTC.

A single count supports this clone. This rearrangement joins TRBV5-1 to TRBJ2-1; TRBD2 matches 8 bases. The germline V gene encodes CDR1 SGHRS and CDR2 YFSETQ. The CDR3 spans 15 residues. Unmatched junction bases numbered 5, after V lost 4 bases and J lost 2 bases. DNA of the CDR3: TGCGCCAGCAGCCAAACTAGCGGAACCTACAATGAGCAGTTCTTC. Translating it yields CASSQTSGTYNEQFF.

The V gene is TRBV7-9, the J gene TRBJ2-7, with 9 bases that match TRBD1. Germline V lookup: CDR1 SEHNR, CDR2 FQNEAQ (reference sequence). J lost 8 bases, V lost 1 base, and 3 bases had no gene match. CDR3 length equals 13 residues. The CDR3: CASSLVGQGKQYF. CDR3 DNA: TGTGCCAGCAGCTTAGTGGGACAGGGAAAGCAGTACTTC.

The gene calls are TRBV18 and TRBJ1-1, with D possibly matching TRBD1 (5 bases). Per germline, CDR1 KGHSH and CDR2 LQKENI. The CDR3 runs to 13 residues. The V end was cut by 6 bases, the J end by 11 bases, with 19 bases between. CDR3 protein: CASSQGTGLEAFF. The CDR3 DNA sequence: TGTGCCAGCTCCCAGGGCACGGGACTCGAGGCTTTCTTT. Using reference TRBV18 and TRBJ1-1 for the parts outside the CDR3, the full variable domain is NAGVMQNPRHLVRRRGQEARLRCSPMKGHSHVYWYRQLPEEGLKFMVYLQKENIIDESGMPKERFSAEFPKEGPSILRIQQVVRGDSAAYFCASSQGTGLEAFFGQGTRLTVV.

This sequence joins TRBV7-2 and TRBJ1-5; TRBD1 is a possible D gene (5 bases). Germline assignment: CDR1 SGHTA and CDR2 FQGNSA. Trimming took off 4 bases at V and 3 bases at J, with 13 bases between the two ends. There are 15 residues in the CDR3. The CDR3 coding sequence is TGTGCCAGCAGCTCCCGGACGGGGGTCAATCAGCCCCAGCATTTT. As protein: CASSSRTGVNQPQHF.

The genes are TRBV11-2 and TRBJ1-4, with unresolved D. Looked up from germline, CDR1 is SGHAT and CDR2 is FQNNGV. Trimming took 3 bases from V and 0 from J, leaving 8 bases between them. The CDR3 covers 15 residues. This CDR3 reads CASSFSEATNEKLFF. In nucleotides, the CDR3 is TGTGCCAGCAGCTTTTCAGAAGCAACTAATGAAAAACTGTTTTTT.

The table lists this clone with a count of one. V is TRBV10-3 and J is TRBJ2-5, with 11 bases fitting TRBD2. Per germline, CDR1 ENHRY and CDR2 SYGVKD. Trimming removed 8 bases from V and 5 bases from J; junction bases left unmatched: 7. This CDR3 is built from 14 residues. The CDR3 DNA sequence: TGTGCCATCGCTGGGACTAGCGGAGGGGAGACCCAGTACTTC. It is translated as CAIAGTSGGETQYF.

The rearrangement uses TRBV7-2 and TRBJ1-2, with D perhaps TRBD1 (6 bases). V was pared by 5 bases and J by 5 bases, with 9 bases between. Germline CDR1 is SGHTA and CDR2 is FQGNSA. The CDR3 contains 12 residues. The CDR3, as DNA: TGTGCCAGCAGCGTCCAGGGGTATGGCTACACCTTC. Protein sequence: CASSVQGYGYTF.

V usage is TRBV4-3 and J usage is TRBJ2-3; tentatively, D is TRBD2 (5 bases). In germline, CDR1 is LGHNA, CDR2 YSLEER. This CDR3 spans 20 amino acids. Trimming took off 0 bases at V and 4 bases at J, with 26 bases between the two ends. CDR3 sequence: CASSQDWAGRNRLEADTQYF. CDR3 nucleotide sequence: TGCGCCAGCAGCCAAGATTGGGCGGGTCGGAACCGGCTCGAGGCAGATACGCAGTATTTT.

CDR3 region: CASSDGTSGTTTYEQYF. CDR3 coding DNA: TGTGCCAGCAGCGACGGGACTAGCGGGACAACCACCTACGAGCAGTACTTC. V and J are TRBV7-9 and TRBJ2-7; the match to TRBD2 covers 13 bases. CDR3 size: 17 residues. Germline loops: CDR1 SEHNR, CDR2 FQNEAQ (reference sequence). Unmatched junction bases numbered 9, after V lost 5 bases and J lost 2 bases.

This chain joins TRBV28 and TRBJ2-1; no clear D gene. CDR3 length: 11 amino acids. Germline V gene lookup returns CDR1 MDHEN and CDR2 SYDVKM. Deletions cut 1 base from V and 9 bases from J, with 4 bases between. CDR3 nucleotide sequence: TGTGCCAGCAGTTTATACTTTGAGCAGTTCTTC. Protein: CASSLYFEQFF.